The rows below give T cell receptor beta chains drawn from one sample of a study of shared clonotypes between healthy human individuals. Assay: immunoSEQ multiplex PCR; the TCRdb copy retains only in-frame clones and omits some. The sample has 950,000 to 1,100,000 clones, around four fifths seen once. The sequencing sample was made of memory CD4+ T cells sorted from blood. The receptor source for this set is a man aged 18 to 35 in good health. The CDR3 runs from the conserved cysteine through the conserved F or W. A D gene is named only where the DNA matches it firmly. Clone size is given for some rows only: seen once, a few or many times, or a class if the clone is expanded.

>few|TRBD2|TRBV28|TRBJ2-3
TGTGCCAGCAGTTCTAGCGGGAGGGCCCTGAGATCCCCAGATACGCAGTATTTT
CASSSSGRALRSPDTQYF
>few|TRBD1|TRBV9|TRBJ2-6
TGTGCCAGCAGCCCCGGGACAGGGGGTAAATTTGGGGCCAACGTCCTGACTTTC
CASSPGTGGKFGANVLTF
>few|-|TRBV5-5|TRBJ1-5
TGTGCCAGCAGCTTGGTAACAGGGACTCAGCCCCAGCATTTT
CASSLVTGTQPQHF
>few|-|TRBV19|TRBJ1-1
TGTGCCAGTAGTATTGCACAGGGTTTACACACTGAAGCTTTCTTT
CASSIAQGLHTEAFF
>-|-|TRBV29-1|TRBJ2-1
TGCAGCGGAGACAGTCACAATGAGCAGTTCTTC
CSGDSHNEQFF
>-|-|TRBV5-1|TRBJ1-4
TGCGCCAGCAGCTTGGGACAGACAACTAATGAAAAACTGTTTTTT
CASSLGQTTNEKLFF
>-|-|TRBV6-5|TRBJ1-5
TGTGCCAGCAGTCGACAGGTAAATCAGCCCCAGCATTTT
CASSRQVNQPQHF
>few|-|TRBV28|TRBJ1-5
TGTGCCAGCACCCGGGACGGCAGCAATCAGCCCCAGCATTTT
CASTRDGSNQPQHF
>-|-|TRBV29-1|TRBJ2-7
TGCAGCGTTGTGGGGGGCTACGAGCAGTACTTC
CSVVGGYEQYF
>-|-|TRBV29-1|TRBJ2-7
TGCAGCGTCGCTGGGGTCTACGAGCAGTACTTC
CSVAGVYEQYF
>-|-|TRBV7-9|TRBJ1-2
TGTGCCAGCAGCTTAGATGGCGGTCCCTATGGCTACACCTTC
CASSLDGGPYGYTF
>-|-|TRBV2|TRBJ1-5
TGTGCCAGCACGTTCAAGAGGGATCAGCCCCAGCATTTT
CASTFKRDQPQHF
>-|-|TRBV10-2|TRBJ2-3
TGCGCCAGCAGTGTTGTGGGGAGCACAGATACGCAGTATTTT
CASSVVGSTDTQYF
>-|TRBD1|TRBV28|TRBJ1-3
TGTGCCAGCAGCCCCGAGTTCACAGGGGGCGGAAACACCATATATTTT
CASSPEFTGGGNTIYF
>many|TRBD1|TRBV5-8|TRBJ1-5
TGTGCCAGCAGCTTGAGGGACAGACCCAATCAGCCCCAGCATTTT
CASSLRDRPNQPQHF
>-|TRBD1|TRBV5-1|TRBJ2-7
TGCGCCAGCAGCTTTACAGGGGGCATAGACGAGCAGTACTTC
CASSFTGGIDEQYF
>-|-|TRBV12-5|TRBJ2-1
TGTGCTAGTGGTTTGGCCCCCTTGGGTACAGGGCACTACAATGAGCAGTTCTTC
CASGLAPLGTGHYNEQFF
>-|-|TRBV18|TRBJ1-5
TGTGCCAGCTCACCACCAGGGGCATGGGATCAGCCCCAGCATTTT
CASSPPGAWDQPQHF
>-|-|TRBV7-9|TRBJ1-5
TGTGCCAGCAGCTTAGCGGGTAGGGGTATTCATCAGCCCCAGCATTTT
CASSLAGRGIHQPQHF
>few|TRBD1|TRBV7-9|TRBJ1-2
TGTGCCAGCAGCTCGACAGGGGGTGGCTACACCTTC
CASSSTGGGYTF
>many|-|TRBV4-2|TRBJ1-2
TGTGCCAGCAGCCAAGACCTGACCTCAGGCTATGGCTACACCTTC
CASSQDLTSGYGYTF
>-|TRBD1|TRBV7-9|TRBJ1-2
TGTGCCAGCAGCTCGACGGACAGGGACGGTTATGGCTACACCTTC
CASSSTDRDGYGYTF
>many|-|TRBV27|TRBJ1-3
TGTGCCAGCAGTCCTTCCCCTTACTCTGGAAACACCATATATTTT
CASSPSPYSGNTIYF
>-|-|TRBV27|TRBJ2-3
TGTGCCAGCAGTTTAGGGGCGACTACTAGCACAGATACGCAGTATTTT
CASSLGATTSTDTQYF
>-|TRBD2|TRBV5-1|TRBJ2-1
TGCGCCAGCAGCTTGGTGGGGCTAGCGGGAGTCTACAATGAGCAGTTCTTC
CASSLVGLAGVYNEQFF
>-|TRBD1|TRBV5-4|TRBJ1-2
TGTGCCAGCACCGGGACAGGGAATTATGGCTACACCTTC
CASTGTGNYGYTF
>-|-|TRBV4-2|TRBJ2-4
TGTGCCAGCAGCCAAATTGAGGCCCCAATAGCCAAAAACATTCAGTACTTC
CASSQIEAPIAKNIQYF
>-|-|TRBV18|TRBJ1-2
TGTGCCAGCTCACAGCAGGACCTTACCATAAACTATGGCTACACCTTC
CASSQQDLTINYGYTF
>few|-|TRBV5-8|TRBJ2-5
TGTGCCAGCAGTTCCTGGGGACAAGAGACCCAGTACTTC
CASSSWGQETQYF
>many|TRBD1|TRBV7-2|TRBJ2-5
TGTGCCAGCAGCCAAAGGGGTGGACAGGGGGCAGGGGAGACCCAGTACTTC
CASSQRGGQGAGETQYF
>-|-|TRBV18|TRBJ2-1
TGTGCCAGCTCACCGGTAGGCAATGAGCAGTTCTTC
CASSPVGNEQFF
>-|-|TRBV28|TRBJ1-5
TGTGCCAGCAGTCAACAGGGAGGGGGCAATCAGCCCCAGCATTTT
CASSQQGGGNQPQHF
>-|TRBD2|TRBV11-2|TRBJ2-5
TGTGCCAGCAGCCCGATTGGACTAGCGGGAGGAGAGACCCAGTACTTC
CASSPIGLAGGETQYF